This TCR beta chain was observed in a study of regulatory T cells in long-lasting Graves disease. Notes on the study in general: Newly diagnosed patients had higher TCR diversity than persistent Graves' patients did. Repertoires from persistent disease leaned toward TRBV28, TRBJ1-2 and TRBJ2-5.

HTBI primers from iRepertoire and Arm-PCR of CDR3 regions yielded the TCR beta libraries. A single record per CDR3 protein comes from TCRdb applying MiXCR to the multiplex PCR reads. Found here are 450,000 to 500,000 distinct CDR3 sequences, roughly 16% of them singletons; the top ten hold 10% to 15%. To note about this clonotype: Its antigen is currently unknown.

Unmatched junction bases numbered 7, after V lost 6 bases and J lost 3 bases. CDR3 size: 13 residues. CDR1 and CDR2 (germline): SQVTM, ANQGSEA. The time point denotes: newly diagnosed GD, antithyroid drugs for less than 3 months. The TCR library was made from RNA that had been extracted from PBMCs in TRIzol. Per American Thyroid Association guidelines, Graves' disease was diagnosed. A volume of nine milliliters of peripheral blood was collected in EDTA tubes. Separately, the same data were catalogued under a study of T cells in Graves' hyperthyroidism and ophthalmopathy.

This sequence was found in a man in his forties with Graves disease. This chain uses TRBV29-1 with TRBJ2-7; 8 positions agree with TRBD1. This sample comprised peripheral blood mononuclear cells (PBMCs), obtained at new diagnosis, from a patient treated with antithyroid drugs. The CDR3: CSVAGQGGYEQYF. The CDR3 DNA follows: TGCAGCGTAGCTGGACAGGGAGGCTACGAGCAGTACTTC.